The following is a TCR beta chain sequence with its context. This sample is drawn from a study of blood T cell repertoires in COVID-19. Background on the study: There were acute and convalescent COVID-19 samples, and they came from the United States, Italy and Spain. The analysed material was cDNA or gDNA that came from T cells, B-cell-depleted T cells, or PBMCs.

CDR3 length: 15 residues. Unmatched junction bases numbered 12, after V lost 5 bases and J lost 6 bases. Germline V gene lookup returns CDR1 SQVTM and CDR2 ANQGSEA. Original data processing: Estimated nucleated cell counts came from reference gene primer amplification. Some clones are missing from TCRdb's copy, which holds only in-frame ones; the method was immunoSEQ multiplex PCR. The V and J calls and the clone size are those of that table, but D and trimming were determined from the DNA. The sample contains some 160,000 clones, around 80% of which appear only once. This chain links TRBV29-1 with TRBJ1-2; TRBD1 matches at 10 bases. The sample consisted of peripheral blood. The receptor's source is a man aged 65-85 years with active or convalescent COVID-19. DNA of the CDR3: TGCAGCGTTCTCCGGGACAGGGGCGCCCTTCATGGCTACACCTTC. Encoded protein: CSVLRDRGALHGYTF.